This T cell receptor beta chain was sequenced for a study of identical twins. A universal primer site was incorporated via template switching, and the cDNA contained unique molecular identifiers. TCRdb independently ran MiXCR on the 5' RACE reads; one entry per CDR3 protein. The top ten clones hold approximately 15% of a sample with some 250,000 distinct CDR3 sequences, 5.5% to 7.5% of them seen once. Per the germline V gene, CDR1 is MNHNS and CDR2 is SASEGT. This CDR3 spans 14 amino acids. V shed 6 bases, J shed 8 bases, and the junction held 9 bases outside the gene matches. About this clonotype: Its antigen is not identified.

Study-wide results and caveats: Alpha sequences that were out-of-frame and twin-shared showed an excess of low generation probability. The abundant beta clonotypes from cord blood had fewer insertions, and memory repertoires had none of this.

This sample also belongs to another study, concerning T cells expressing NK-cell markers. That source notes: More than five of the donors carried dominant NKG2C+ clonotypes that took up about 1.0-7.0% of their CD8+ T cells.

The sample consisted of CD8+ T cells sorted from blood. This chain links TRBV6-1 with TRBJ2-1, with 8 bases fitting TRBD2. The receptor was derived from a woman younger than 35 in good health. CDR3 in amino acids: CASRTGTREDEQFF. The CDR3 DNA reads as TGTGCCAGCAGGACTGGGACTAGAGAGGATGAGCAGTTCTTC.